This entry lists 10 T cell receptor beta chains sequenced from one sample in a study of T cell responses to AZD1222 COVID-19 vaccine. Produced via immunoSEQ multiplex PCR; TCRdb's table is partial and in-frame only. The sample holds roughly 130,000 clones; 94% are singletons and the top ten take 6% to 7%. The source material was peripheral blood, sampled on day 0 of AZD1222 vaccination. These receptors all stem from an adult in good health.

J is TRBJ2-5 and V is TRBV7-9, with 9 positions matching TRBD2. Germline V lookup: CDR1 SEHNR, CDR2 FQNEAQ (reference sequence). The CDR3 has 16 residues. V lost 5 bases and J lost 2; bases outside the gene matches: 9. The CDR3 here is CASSRLAGEGQETQYF. The CDR3 DNA reads as TGTGCCAGCAGCCGTTTAGCGGGAGAGGGGCAAGAGACCCAGTACTTC.

This clone was detected only once. This chain joins TRBV6-2 or TRBV6-3 and TRBJ1-5; a possible D gene is TRBD1 (5 bases). The germline V gene encodes CDR1 MNHEY and CDR2 SVGEGT. V gave up 6 bases and J gave up 6 bases, with 18 bases separating them. The CDR3 length is 15 residues. For the CDR3, the DNA is TGTGCCAGCAGCCCCGGGGGACGGATTCTTCAGCCCCAGCATTTT. Its translation is CASSPGGRILQPQHF.

This rearrangement joins TRBV5-1 to TRBJ2-3; no clear D. The CDR3 is 14 residues long. Germline-derived CDR1 and CDR2 are SGHRS and YFSETQ. V shed 0 bases and J shed 0 bases, with 5 bases lying between them. DNA of the CDR3: TGCGCCAGCAGCTTGGCCTCTAGCACAGATACGCAGTATTTT. This sequence encodes CASSLASSTDTQYF.

Written as DNA, the CDR3 is TGTGCTAGTGGTTTGGTCCCTCCCACCGAAGCTTTCTTT. Its protein is CASGLVPPTEAFF. The rearrangement links TRBV12-5 to TRBJ1-1; D not certain. CDR3 length: 13 amino acids. In germline, CDR1 is LGHNT, CDR2 FRNRAP. Between the trimmed V and J ends, which lost 0 bases and 8 bases, there was a span of 10 bases.

V and J are TRBV11-3 and TRBJ2-7; D remains ambiguous. With 4 bases removed from V and 1 base from J, the gap between germline ends came to 8 bases. Germline values: CDR1 SGHNT, CDR2 YENEEA. The CDR3 is made up of 13 amino acids. The CDR3 loop is CASSSPSSYEQYF. The CDR3 DNA reads as TGTGCCAGCAGCTCGCCCAGTTCCTACGAGCAGTACTTC.

The sample holds one count of this clone. The chain combines TRBV10-1 with TRBJ1-2; D is unresolved. This CDR3 region has 12 residues. V was clipped by 0 bases and J by 5 bases, with 4 bases between them. Germline values: CDR1 WNHNN, CDR2 SYGVQD (reference sequence). The CDR3 reads CASSESGYGYTF. The CDR3 coding sequence is TGCGCCAGCAGTGAGTCGGGATATGGCTACACCTTC.

This rearrangement joins TRBV2 to TRBJ2-7; the D is unclear. The CDR3 is 16 residues long. V was clipped by 8 bases and J by 2 bases, with 22 bases between them. The germline gives CDR1 SNHLY, CDR2 FYNNEI. The CDR3 sequence is CASSLAPAEITYEQYF. In DNA form, the CDR3 reads TGTGCCAGCTCTCTTGCGCCTGCCGAGATCACCTACGAGCAGTACTTC. Variable domain in full (rest from reference TRBV2 and TRBJ2-7): EPEVTQTPSHQVTQMGQEVILRCVPISNHLYFYWYRQILGQKVEFLVSFYNNEISEKSEIFDDQFSVERPDGSNFTLKIRSTKLEDSAMYFCASSLAPAEITYEQYFGPGTRLTVT.

This sequence joins TRBV5-6 and TRBJ2-3; D may be TRBD1 (5 bases). The CDR3 has 15 residues. CDR1 and CDR2 from the germline V gene are SGHDT and YYEEEE. The V gene lost 0 bases and the J gene lost 2 bases, with 10 bases spanning the gap. The CDR3 DNA is TGTGCCAGCAGCTTGGGGGTCAGGGCCACAGATACGCAGTATTTT. It is translated as CASSLGVRATDTQYF.

This chain connects TRBV5-4 to TRBJ2-5, with D perhaps assigned TRBD1 or TRBD2 (5 bases each). Germline CDR1 and CDR2: SGHNT and YYREEE (reference sequence). The CDR3 sequence is 14 residues long. V was cut by 0 bases and J by 4 bases, with 10 bases left in between. CDR3 nucleotides: TGTGCCAGCAGCTTGGGGGACCACGGAGAGACCCAGTACTTC. Amino acids: CASSLGDHGETQYF.

The rearrangement joins TRBV15 to TRBJ2-3; 8 bases map to TRBD1. The germline CDR1 and CDR2 sequences are LNHNV and YYDKDF (reference sequence). The ends lost 2 bases at V and 8 bases at J; junction bases unmatched: 3. This CDR3 is built from 13 residues. The CDR3 bases are TGTGCCACCAGCAGAAAGGACAGGGTTACGCAGTATTTT. This encodes CATSRKDRVTQYF.